Listed below are T cell receptor beta chains from one sample, sequenced in a study of OX40 agonist ivuxolimab in advanced cancers. The method was immunoSEQ multiplex PCR; TCRdb's version includes in-frame clones alone and lacks a portion of them. This repertoire shows 35,000 to 55,000 clones, 82% found once; its top ten account for approximately 2%. The sequenced sample was CD4+ or CD8+ T cells sorted from blood, obtained in a trial of the OX40 agonist ivuxolimab. The receptor set was obtained from an adult with an advanced solid tumor such as melanoma, head and neck, liver or kidney cancer. The CDR3 runs from the conserved cysteine through the conserved F or W. D genes are given only for firm matches. A row's size may be missing; if present it is once, few, many or a size class.

TRBD2	TRBV6-5	-	TRBJ2-1	CASSTLAGRHHEQFF	TGTGCCAGCAGTACCCTAGCGGGGCGTCACCATGAGCAGTTCTTC
TRBD1	TRBV9	-	TRBJ2-5	CASSPEDRPLETQYF	TGTGCCAGCAGCCCTGAGGACAGGCCTTTGGAGACCCAGTACTTC
-	TRBV11-2	-	TRBJ2-5	CASSFAGRETQYF	TGTGCCAGCAGCTTCGCGGGAAGGGAGACCCAGTACTTC
-	TRBV15	-	TRBJ2-5	CATSSAYGTQREETQYF	TGTGCCACCAGCTCCGCTTACGGGACGCAAAGGGAAGAGACCCAGTACTTC
TRBD2	TRBV5-4	-	TRBJ2-1	CASSLDPGLAHNEQFF	TGTGCCAGCAGCTTGGACCCGGGACTAGCGCACAATGAGCAGTTCTTC
TRBD1	TRBV10-3	-	TRBJ2-5	CAISRDRVAVRGETQYF	TGTGCCATCAGCCGGGACAGGGTAGCGGTGAGAGGGGAGACCCAGTACTTC
TRBD2	TRBV5-6	-	TRBJ2-7	CASTLLAGPGEQYF	TGTGCCAGCACCTTACTAGCGGGGCCCGGCGAGCAGTACTTC
-	TRBV25-1	-	TRBJ2-7	CASSGGGFSFEQYF	TGTGCCAGCAGTGGGGGGGGCTTCTCCTTCGAGCAGTACTTC
-	TRBV6-1	once	TRBJ2-1	CASRSGWSSYNEQFF	TGTGCCAGCAGGTCAGGCTGGAGCTCCTACAATGAGCAGTTCTTC
TRBD2	TRBV7-2	once	TRBJ2-5	CASSSTLPGLAVTAQYF	TGTGCCAGCAGCTCCACTCTACCTGGACTAGCGGTGACGGCCCAGTACTTC
-	TRBV29-1	few	TRBJ2-7	CSVELPASEQYF	TGCAGCGTTGAACTTCCTGCATCCGAGCAGTACTTC
TRBD2	TRBV9	few	TRBJ2-7	CASSVGGSGGYEQYF	TGTGCCAGCAGCGTAGGTGGTAGCGGGGGCTACGAGCAGTACTTC
-	TRBV7-9	-	TRBJ1-2	CASSLARGANYGYTF	TGTGCCAGCAGCTTAGCCCGGGGGGCGAACTATGGCTACACCTTC
-	TRBV7-3	-	TRBJ2-1	CASSLQHRVGYNEQFF	TGTGCCAGCAGCTTACAACACCGGGTGGGCTACAATGAGCAGTTCTTC
TRBD2	TRBV11-2	medium-sized	TRBJ2-3	CASSYRTSGLSTDTQYF	TGTGCCAGCAGCTATCGGACTAGCGGGTTGAGCACAGATACGCAGTATTTT
-	TRBV18	-	TRBJ1-4	CASSPFSLGASLSEKLFF	TGTGCCAGCTCACCCTTTAGTTTAGGTGCCTCGCTCTCAGAAAAACTGTTTTTT
-	TRBV5-1	-	TRBJ2-7	CASSLTAKPFYEQYF	TGCGCCAGCAGCCTGACCGCCAAGCCGTTCTACGAGCAGTACTTC
-	TRBV6-5	few	TRBJ1-1	CASSYAGRPEAFF	TGTGCCAGCAGTTACGCCGGGAGGCCTGAAGCTTTCTTT
-	TRBV14	-	TRBJ2-7	CASSAAAVISYEQYF	TGTGCCAGCAGCGCTGCGGCAGTCATCTCCTACGAGCAGTACTTC
TRBD1	TRBV6-1	-	TRBJ1-4	CASSAWTGGMEKLFF	TGTGCCAGCAGTGCCTGGACAGGGGGAATGGAAAAACTGTTTTTT
-	TRBV7-8	once	TRBJ1-5	CASSLGDFSNPPQHF	TGTGCCAGCTCCTTAGGGGACTTTAGCAATCCGCCCCAGCATTTT
TRBD1	TRBV5-1	-	TRBJ1-2	CASSLRTGGASGYTF	TGCGCCAGCAGCTTAAGGACAGGGGGCGCCTCTGGCTACACCTTC
-	TRBV4-1	-	TRBJ1-3	CASSQGTEGNTIYF	TGCGCCAGCAGCCAAGGGACAGAAGGAAACACCATATATTTT
-	TRBV6-6	few	TRBJ1-4	CASRAGGYNEKLFF	TGTGCCAGTCGAGCGGGGGGGTATAATGAAAAACTGTTTTTT
-	TRBV2	-	TRBJ2-3	CASSVAPDTQYF	TGTGCCAGCAGTGTAGCCCCAGATACGCAGTATTTT
TRBD2	TRBV7-2	-	TRBJ2-5	CASSLRRASGQETQYF	TGTGCCAGCAGCCTACGTAGGGCTAGCGGCCAAGAGACCCAGTACTTC
-	TRBV5-6	once	TRBJ2-5	CASSYPGPGPTETQYF	TGTGCCAGCAGCTACCCAGGGCCGGGACCCACAGAGACCCAGTACTTC
-	TRBV5-1	-	TRBJ2-6	CASSTRSGANVLTF	TGCGCCAGCAGCACCCGCTCTGGGGCCAACGTCCTGACTTTC
TRBD1	TRBV7-3	-	TRBJ2-1	CASSSKRTGPYNEQFF	TGTGCCAGCAGCTCAAAGAGGACAGGGCCTTACAATGAGCAGTTCTTC
TRBD2	TRBV28	-	TRBJ2-1	CASSRTSGGPMNEQFF	TGTGCCAGCAGTCGGACTAGCGGGGGTCCTATGAATGAGCAGTTCTTC
TRBD1	TRBV5-6	-	TRBJ1-6	CASSSGQRNSPLHF	TGTGCCAGCAGCTCGGGACAGCGAAATTCACCCCTCCACTTT
-	TRBV28	-	TRBJ2-1	CASSLFSETVNEQFF	TGTGCCAGCAGTTTATTCTCTGAGACAGTGAATGAGCAGTTCTTC
-	TRBV2	once	TRBJ2-5	CASSTDGRETQYF	TGTGCCAGCAGTACGGACGGACGGGAGACCCAGTACTTC
-	TRBV11-2	-	TRBJ1-4	CASSRDLGRVSNEKLFF	TGTGCCAGCAGCCGGGACCTGGGGAGGGTGTCTAATGAAAAACTGTTTTTT
-	TRBV18	-	TRBJ1-1	CASSPPGGGFTEAFF	TGTGCCAGCTCACCACCCGGGGGCGGTTTCACTGAAGCTTTCTTT
-	TRBV4-1	few	TRBJ2-6	CASSHSGRGANVLTF	TGCGCCAGCAGCCATTCGGGGCGTGGGGCCAACGTCCTGACTTTC
-	TRBV5-6	-	TRBJ1-5	CASSLYGYQPQHF	TGTGCCAGCAGTCTCTACGGGTATCAGCCCCAGCATTTT
-	TRBV21-1	once	TRBJ1-5	CASGQASNQPQHF	TGTGCCAGCGGACAGGCTAGCAATCAGCCCCAGCATTTT
-	TRBV7-3	-	TRBJ2-2	CASSPDGGLTGELFF	TGTGCCAGCAGCCCAGACGGGGGTTTGACCGGGGAGCTGTTTTTT
TRBD2	TRBV7-7	-	TRBJ2-3	CASSPGGGSDTQYF	TGTGCTAGCAGCCCCGGCGGGGGGTCAGATACGCAGTATTTT
-	TRBV28	-	TRBJ2-7	CASSFLGPNSYEQYF	TGTGCCAGCAGTTTCCTCGGCCCGAACTCCTACGAGCAGTACTTC
-	TRBV19	-	TRBJ2-3	CASSNIGGFWADTQYF	TGTGCCAGTAGTAACATTGGGGGATTTTGGGCAGATACGCAGTATTTT
-	TRBV29-1	once	TRBJ1-5	CSVEDPGQPQHF	TGCAGCGTTGAGGACCCGGGTCAGCCCCAGCATTTT
-	TRBV5-1	-	TRBJ1-5	CASSPLGRSNQPQHF	TGCGCCAGCAGCCCCCTCGGACGGAGCAATCAGCCCCAGCATTTT
-	TRBV19	few	TRBJ2-7	CASSPGQFSYEQYF	TGTGCCAGTAGCCCCGGGCAGTTCTCCTACGAGCAGTACTTC
-	TRBV7-9	-	TRBJ1-2	CASSLEGFGGYTF	TGTGCCAGCAGCTTAGAAGGGTTTGGTGGCTACACCTTC